This TCR beta chain is from a study of cytotoxic CD8 clonotypes in ibrutinib-treated CLL. Study as a whole: A mean of around 270,000 productive templates and tens of thousands of productive rearrangements was obtained per sample.

Cryopreserved PBMCs yielded roughly 2.1 micrograms of genomic DNA for TCR beta libraries. The germline V and J ends were trimmed by 5 bases and 6 bases, with 8 bases remaining between them. There are 12 residues in the CDR3. The germline CDR1 and CDR2 sequences are MNHEY and SVGAGI. This clone was seen only a few times. The protocol was immunoSEQ multiplex PCR, while the TCRdb copy is restricted to in-frame clones and leaves out a portion. Among about 130,000 clones listed, about 80% were seen once. This sample comprised PBMCs, obtained after 24 months of ibrutinib treatment. This receptor was identified in a human donor with chronic lymphocytic leukemia. This chain joins TRBV6-5 and TRBJ1-5; no firm D call. The CDR3 sequence is CASSPLGQPQHF. As DNA, the CDR3 is TGTGCCAGCAGTCCTCTTGGTCAGCCCCAGCATTTT.